This paragraph covers one T cell receptor beta chain sequence. The antigen remains undetermined. This specimen belongs to a study of cytomegalovirus exposure and HLA in healthy donors. General study findings and limits: What a later analysis showed was that several of the most significant clusters appeared linked to common viral pathogens.

Trimming left V 1 base short and J 1 base short, with 6 bases between. Germline CDR1 is SGHTA and CDR2 is FQGNSA. The CDR3 loop spans 14 amino acids. The PCR made use of 60 Vbeta and 13 Jbeta primers. Generated by immunoSEQ multiplex PCR, the TCRdb table keeps only in-frame clones and is missing some. The sample lists roughly 150,000 clones, approximately 70% occurring once. Sequencing was performed on PBMCs. The gene calls are TRBV7-2 and TRBJ2-3; D is undetermined. This sequence originates from a young woman in good health and CMV-seronegative. CDR3 protein: CASSLDFGTDTQYF. The CDR3 bases are TGTGCCAGCAGCTTAGACTTTGGCACAGATACGCAGTATTTT.